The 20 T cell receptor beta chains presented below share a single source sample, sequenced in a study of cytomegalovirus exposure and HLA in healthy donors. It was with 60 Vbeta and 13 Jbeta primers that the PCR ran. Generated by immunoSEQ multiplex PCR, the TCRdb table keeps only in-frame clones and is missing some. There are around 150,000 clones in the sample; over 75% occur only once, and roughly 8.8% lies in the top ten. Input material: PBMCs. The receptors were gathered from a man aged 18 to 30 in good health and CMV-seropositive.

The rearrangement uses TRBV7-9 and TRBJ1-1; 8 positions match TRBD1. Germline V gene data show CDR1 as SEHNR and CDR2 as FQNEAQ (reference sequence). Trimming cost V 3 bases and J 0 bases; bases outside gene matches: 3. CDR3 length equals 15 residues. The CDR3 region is CASSFGQGVNTEAFF. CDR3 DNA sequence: TGTGCCAGCAGCTTCGGACAGGGAGTGAACACTGAAGCTTTCTTT.

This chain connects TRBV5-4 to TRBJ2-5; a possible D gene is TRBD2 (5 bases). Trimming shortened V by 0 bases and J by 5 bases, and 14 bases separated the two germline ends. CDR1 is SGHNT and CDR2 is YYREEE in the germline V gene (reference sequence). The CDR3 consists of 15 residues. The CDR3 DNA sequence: TGTGCCAGCAGCTTGGCCCTCAGTCGAGGGGAGACCCAGTACTTC. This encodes CASSLALSRGETQYF.

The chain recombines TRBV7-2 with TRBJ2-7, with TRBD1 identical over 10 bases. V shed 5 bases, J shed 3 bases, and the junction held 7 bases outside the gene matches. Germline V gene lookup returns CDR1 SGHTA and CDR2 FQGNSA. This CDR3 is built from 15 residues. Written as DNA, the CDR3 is TGTGCCAGCAGCCTGGACAGGGGGAGTTTCTACGAGCAGTACTTC. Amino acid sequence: CASSLDRGSFYEQYF.

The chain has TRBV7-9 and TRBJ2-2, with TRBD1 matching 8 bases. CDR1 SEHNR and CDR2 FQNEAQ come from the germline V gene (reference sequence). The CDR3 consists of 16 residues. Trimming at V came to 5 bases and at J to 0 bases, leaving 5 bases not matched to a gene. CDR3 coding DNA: TGTGCCAGCAGCGTGGGACAGGCTACGAACACCGGGGAGCTGTTTTTT. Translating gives CASSVGQATNTGELFF.

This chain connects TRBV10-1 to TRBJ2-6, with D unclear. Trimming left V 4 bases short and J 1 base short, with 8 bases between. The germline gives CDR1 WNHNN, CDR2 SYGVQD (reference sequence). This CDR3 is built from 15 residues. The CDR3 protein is CASSGGVSGANVLTF. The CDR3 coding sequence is TGCGCCAGCAGTGGAGGTGTTTCTGGGGCCAACGTCCTGACTTTC.

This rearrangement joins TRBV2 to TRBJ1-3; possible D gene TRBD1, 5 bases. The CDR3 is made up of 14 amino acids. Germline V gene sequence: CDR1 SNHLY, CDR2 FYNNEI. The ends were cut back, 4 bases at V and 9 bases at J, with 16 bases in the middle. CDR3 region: CASSGTGTGGTIYF. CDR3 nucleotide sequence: TGTGCCAGCAGTGGGACGGGAACCGGGGGCACCATATATTTT.

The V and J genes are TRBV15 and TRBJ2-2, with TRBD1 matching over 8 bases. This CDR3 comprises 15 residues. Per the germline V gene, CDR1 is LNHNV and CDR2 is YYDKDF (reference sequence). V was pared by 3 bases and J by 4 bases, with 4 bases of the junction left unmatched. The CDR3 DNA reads TGTGCCACCAGCAGGACAGGGGCTTCCACCGGGGAGCTGTTTTTT. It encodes CATSRTGASTGELFF.

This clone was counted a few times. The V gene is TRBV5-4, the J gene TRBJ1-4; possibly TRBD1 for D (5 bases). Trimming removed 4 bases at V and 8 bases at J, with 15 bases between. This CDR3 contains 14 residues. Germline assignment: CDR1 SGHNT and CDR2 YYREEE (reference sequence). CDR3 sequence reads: CASSQRAGVEKLFF. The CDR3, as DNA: TGTGCCAGCAGCCAAAGGGCGGGGGTAGAAAAACTGTTTTTT.

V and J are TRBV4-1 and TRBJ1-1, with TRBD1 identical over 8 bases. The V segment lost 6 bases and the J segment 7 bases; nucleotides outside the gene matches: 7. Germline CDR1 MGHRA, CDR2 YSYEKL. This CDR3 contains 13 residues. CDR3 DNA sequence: TGCGCCAGCAGGCCGACAGGGGAAGATGAAGCTTTCTTT. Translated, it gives CASRPTGEDEAFF.

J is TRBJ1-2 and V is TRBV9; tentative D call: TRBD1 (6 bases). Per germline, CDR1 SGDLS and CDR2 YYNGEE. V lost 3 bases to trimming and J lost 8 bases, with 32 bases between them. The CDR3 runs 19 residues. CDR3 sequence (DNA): TGTGCCAGCAGCGGAACGCCGGGGGAACAGGGAGGGTATGGAGAGGGCTACACCTTC. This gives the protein CASSGTPGEQGGYGEGYTF.

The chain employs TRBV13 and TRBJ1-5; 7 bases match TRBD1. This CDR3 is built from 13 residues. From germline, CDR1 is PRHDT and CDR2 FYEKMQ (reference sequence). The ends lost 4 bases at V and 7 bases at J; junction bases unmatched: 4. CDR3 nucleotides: TGTGCCAGCAGCTCACAGGGGAAGCAGCCCCAGCATTTT. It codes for CASSSQGKQPQHF.

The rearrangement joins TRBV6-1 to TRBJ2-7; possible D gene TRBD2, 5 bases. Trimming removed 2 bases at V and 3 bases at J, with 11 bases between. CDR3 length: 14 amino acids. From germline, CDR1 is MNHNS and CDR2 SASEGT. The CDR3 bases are TGTGCCAGCAGTGAATCAGCGGCGGACTACGAGCAGTACTTC. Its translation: CASSESAADYEQYF.

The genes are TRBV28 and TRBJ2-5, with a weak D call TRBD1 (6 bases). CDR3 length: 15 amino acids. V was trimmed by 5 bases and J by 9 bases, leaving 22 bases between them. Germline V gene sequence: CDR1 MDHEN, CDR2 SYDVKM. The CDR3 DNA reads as TGTGCCAGCAGTCCCCTCGATCGGGATGCAGGGGCCCAGTACTTC. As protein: CASSPLDRDAGAQYF.

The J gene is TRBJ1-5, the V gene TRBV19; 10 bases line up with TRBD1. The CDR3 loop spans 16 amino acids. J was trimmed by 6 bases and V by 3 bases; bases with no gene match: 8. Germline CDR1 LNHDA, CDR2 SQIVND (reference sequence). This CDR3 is CASSMGTGVLCQPQHF. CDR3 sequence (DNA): TGTGCCAGTAGTATGGGGACAGGGGTCCTTTGTCAGCCCCAGCATTTT. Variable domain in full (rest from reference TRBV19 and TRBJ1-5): DGGITQSPKYLFRKEGQNVTLSCEQNLNHDAMYWYRQDPGQGLRLIYYSQIVNDFQKGDIAEGYSVSREKKESFPLTVTSAQKNPTAFYLCASSMGTGVLCQPQHFGDGTRLSIL.

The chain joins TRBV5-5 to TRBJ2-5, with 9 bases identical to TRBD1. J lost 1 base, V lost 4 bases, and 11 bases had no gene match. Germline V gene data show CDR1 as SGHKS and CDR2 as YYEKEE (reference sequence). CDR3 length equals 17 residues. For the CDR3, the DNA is TGTGCCAGCAGCCCGGACCCGGGACAGGGAATCCAAGAGACCCAGTACTTC. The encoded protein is CASSPDPGQGIQETQYF.

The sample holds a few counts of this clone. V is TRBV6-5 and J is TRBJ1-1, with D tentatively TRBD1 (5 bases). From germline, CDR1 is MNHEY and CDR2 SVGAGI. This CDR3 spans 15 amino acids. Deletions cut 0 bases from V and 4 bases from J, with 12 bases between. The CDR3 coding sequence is TGTGCCAGCAGTTACTCCTTACGGACACTCACTGAAGCTTTCTTT. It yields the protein CASSYSLRTLTEAFF.

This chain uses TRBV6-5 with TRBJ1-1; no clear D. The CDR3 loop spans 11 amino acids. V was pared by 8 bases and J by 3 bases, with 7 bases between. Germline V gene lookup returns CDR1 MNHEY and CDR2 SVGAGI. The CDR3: CASRFDTEAFF. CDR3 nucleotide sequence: TGTGCCAGCCGGTTCGACACTGAAGCTTTCTTT.

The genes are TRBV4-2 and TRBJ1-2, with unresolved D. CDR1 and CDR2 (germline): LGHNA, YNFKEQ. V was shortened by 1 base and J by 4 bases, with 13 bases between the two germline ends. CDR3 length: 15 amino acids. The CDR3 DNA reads TGTGCCAGCAGCCAAGTTGACCCGGGGTCCTATGGCTACACCTTC. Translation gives CASSQVDPGSYGYTF.

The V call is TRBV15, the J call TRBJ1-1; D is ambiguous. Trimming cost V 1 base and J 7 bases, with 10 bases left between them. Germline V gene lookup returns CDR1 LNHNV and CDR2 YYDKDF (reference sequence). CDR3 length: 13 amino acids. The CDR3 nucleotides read TGTGCCACCAGCAGAGTTTTTCAATTTGAAGCTTTCTTT. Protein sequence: CATSRVFQFEAFF.

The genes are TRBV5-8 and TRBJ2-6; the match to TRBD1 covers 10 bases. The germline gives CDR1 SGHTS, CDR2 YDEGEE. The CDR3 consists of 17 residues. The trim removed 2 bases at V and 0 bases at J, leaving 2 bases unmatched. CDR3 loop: CASSLRQGASGANVLTF. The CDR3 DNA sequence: TGTGCCAGCAGCTTAAGACAGGGGGCCTCTGGGGCCAACGTCCTGACTTTC.